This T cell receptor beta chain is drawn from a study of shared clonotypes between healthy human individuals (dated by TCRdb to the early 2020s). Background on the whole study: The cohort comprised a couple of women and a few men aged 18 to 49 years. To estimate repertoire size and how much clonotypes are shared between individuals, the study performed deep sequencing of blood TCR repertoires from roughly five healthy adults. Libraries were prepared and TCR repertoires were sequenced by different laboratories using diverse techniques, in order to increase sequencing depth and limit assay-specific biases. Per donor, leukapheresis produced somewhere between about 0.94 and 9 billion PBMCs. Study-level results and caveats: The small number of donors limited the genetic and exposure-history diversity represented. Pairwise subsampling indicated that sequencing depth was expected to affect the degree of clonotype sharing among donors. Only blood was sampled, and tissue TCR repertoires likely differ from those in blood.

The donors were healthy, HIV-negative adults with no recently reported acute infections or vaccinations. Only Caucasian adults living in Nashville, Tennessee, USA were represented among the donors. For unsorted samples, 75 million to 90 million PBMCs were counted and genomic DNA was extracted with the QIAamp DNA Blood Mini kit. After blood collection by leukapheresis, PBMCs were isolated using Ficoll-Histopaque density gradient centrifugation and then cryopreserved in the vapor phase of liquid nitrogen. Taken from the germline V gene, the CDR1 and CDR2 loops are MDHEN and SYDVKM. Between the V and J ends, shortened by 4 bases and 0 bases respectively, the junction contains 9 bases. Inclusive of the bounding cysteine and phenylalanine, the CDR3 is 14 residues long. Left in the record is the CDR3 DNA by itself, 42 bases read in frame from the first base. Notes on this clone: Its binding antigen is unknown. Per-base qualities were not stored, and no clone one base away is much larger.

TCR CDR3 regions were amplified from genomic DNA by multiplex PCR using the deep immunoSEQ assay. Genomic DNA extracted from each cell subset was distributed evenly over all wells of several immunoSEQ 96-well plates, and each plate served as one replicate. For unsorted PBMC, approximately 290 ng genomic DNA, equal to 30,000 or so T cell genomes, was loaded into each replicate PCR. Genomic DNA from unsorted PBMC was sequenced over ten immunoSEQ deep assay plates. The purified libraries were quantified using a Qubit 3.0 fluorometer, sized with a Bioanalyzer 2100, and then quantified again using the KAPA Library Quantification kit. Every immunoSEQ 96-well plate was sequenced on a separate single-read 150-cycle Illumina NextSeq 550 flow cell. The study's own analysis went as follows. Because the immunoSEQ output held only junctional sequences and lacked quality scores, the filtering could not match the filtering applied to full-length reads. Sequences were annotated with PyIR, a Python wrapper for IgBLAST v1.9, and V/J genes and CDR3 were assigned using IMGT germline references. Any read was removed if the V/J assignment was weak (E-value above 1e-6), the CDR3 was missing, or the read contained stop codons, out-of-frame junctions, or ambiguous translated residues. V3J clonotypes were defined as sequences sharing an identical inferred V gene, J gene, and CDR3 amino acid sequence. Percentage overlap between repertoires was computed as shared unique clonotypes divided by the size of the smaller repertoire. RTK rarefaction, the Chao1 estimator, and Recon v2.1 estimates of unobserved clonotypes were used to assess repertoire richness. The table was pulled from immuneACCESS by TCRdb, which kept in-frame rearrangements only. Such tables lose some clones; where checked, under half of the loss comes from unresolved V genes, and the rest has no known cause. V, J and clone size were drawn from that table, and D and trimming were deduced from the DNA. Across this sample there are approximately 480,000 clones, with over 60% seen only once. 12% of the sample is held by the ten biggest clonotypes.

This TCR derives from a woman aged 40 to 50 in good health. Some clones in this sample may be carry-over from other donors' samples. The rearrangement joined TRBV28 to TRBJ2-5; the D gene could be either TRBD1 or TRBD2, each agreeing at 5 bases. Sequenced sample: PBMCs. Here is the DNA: TGTGCCAGCAGTTCTCCGGGACACCAAGAGACCCAGTACTTC. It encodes CASSSPGHQETQYF.